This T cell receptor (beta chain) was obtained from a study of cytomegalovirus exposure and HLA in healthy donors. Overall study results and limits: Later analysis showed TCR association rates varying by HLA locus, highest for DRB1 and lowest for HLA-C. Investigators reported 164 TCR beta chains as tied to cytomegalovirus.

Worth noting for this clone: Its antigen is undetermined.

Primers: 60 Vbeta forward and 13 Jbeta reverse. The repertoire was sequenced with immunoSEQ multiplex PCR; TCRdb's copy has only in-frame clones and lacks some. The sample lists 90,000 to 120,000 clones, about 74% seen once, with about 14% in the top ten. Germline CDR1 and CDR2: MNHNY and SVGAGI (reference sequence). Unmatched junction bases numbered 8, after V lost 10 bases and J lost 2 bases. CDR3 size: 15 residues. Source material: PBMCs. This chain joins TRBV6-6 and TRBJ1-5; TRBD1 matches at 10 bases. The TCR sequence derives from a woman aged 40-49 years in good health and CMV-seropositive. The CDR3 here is CATKGTGVGNQPQHF. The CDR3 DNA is TGTGCCACTAAAGGGACAGGGGTGGGCAATCAGCCCCAGCATTTT.